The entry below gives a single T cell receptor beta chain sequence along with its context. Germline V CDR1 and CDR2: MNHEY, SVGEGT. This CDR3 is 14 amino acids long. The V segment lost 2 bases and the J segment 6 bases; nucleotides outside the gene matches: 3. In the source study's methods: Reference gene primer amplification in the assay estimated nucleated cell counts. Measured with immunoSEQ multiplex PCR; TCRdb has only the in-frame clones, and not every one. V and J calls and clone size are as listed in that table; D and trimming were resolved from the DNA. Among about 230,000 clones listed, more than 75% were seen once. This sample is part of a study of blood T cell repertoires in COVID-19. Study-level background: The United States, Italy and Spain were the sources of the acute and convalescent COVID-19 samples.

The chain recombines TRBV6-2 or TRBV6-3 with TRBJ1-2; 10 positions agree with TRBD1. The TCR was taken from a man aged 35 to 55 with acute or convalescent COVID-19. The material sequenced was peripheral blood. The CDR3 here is CASSYTTGGHGYTF. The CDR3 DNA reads TGTGCCAGCAGTTACACGACAGGGGGCCATGGCTACACCTTC.